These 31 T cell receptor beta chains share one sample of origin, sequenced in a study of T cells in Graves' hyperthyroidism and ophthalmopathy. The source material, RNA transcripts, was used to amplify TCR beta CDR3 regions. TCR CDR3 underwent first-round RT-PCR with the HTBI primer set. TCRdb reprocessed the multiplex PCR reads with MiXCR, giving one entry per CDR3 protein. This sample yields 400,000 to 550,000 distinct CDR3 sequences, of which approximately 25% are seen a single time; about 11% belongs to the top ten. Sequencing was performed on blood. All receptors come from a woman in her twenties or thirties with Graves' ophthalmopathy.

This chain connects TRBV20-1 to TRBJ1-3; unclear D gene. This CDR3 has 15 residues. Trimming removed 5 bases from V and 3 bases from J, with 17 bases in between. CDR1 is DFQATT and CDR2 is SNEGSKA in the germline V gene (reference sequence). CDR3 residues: CSAAFLRANGNTIYF. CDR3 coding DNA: TGCAGTGCTGCTTTCCTTAGAGCGAATGGAAACACCATATATTTT.

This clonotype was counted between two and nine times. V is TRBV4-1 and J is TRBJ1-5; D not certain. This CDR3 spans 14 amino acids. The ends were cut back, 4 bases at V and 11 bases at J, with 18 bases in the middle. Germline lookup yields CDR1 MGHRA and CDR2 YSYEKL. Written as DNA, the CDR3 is TGCGCCAGCAGCCCTGCGGGGTCCTCGGGGACCCAGCATTTT. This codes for CASSPAGSSGTQHF.

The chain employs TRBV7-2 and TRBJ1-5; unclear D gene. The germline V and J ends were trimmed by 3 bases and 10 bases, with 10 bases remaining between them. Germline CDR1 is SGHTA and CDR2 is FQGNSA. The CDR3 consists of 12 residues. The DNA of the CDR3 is TGTGCCAGCAGCTTGGCAGGAAATCCCCAGCATTTT. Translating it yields CASSLAGNPQHF.

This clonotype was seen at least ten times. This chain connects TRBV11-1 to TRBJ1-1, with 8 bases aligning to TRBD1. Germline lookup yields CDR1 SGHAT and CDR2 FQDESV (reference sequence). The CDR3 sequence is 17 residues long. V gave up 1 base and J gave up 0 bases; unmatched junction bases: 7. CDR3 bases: TGTGCCAGCAGCTTAGTTGGTAGACAGGGGCTGAACACTGAAGCTTTCTTT. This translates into CASSLVGRQGLNTEAFF.

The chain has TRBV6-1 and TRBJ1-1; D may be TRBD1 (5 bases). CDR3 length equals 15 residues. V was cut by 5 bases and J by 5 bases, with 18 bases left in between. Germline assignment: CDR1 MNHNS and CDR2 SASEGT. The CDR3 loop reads CASSPTPGLRTEAFF. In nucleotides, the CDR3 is TGTGCCAGCAGTCCGACTCCGGGGCTGCGGACTGAAGCTTTCTTT.

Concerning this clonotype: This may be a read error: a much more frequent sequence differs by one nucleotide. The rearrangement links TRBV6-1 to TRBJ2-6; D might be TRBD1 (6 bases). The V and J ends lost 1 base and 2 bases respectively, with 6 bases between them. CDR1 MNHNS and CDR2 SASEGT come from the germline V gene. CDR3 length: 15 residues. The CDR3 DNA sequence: TGTGCCAGCAGTGAAGAGGGGGCTGGGGCCAACGTCCTGACTTTC. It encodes CASSEEGAGANVLTF.

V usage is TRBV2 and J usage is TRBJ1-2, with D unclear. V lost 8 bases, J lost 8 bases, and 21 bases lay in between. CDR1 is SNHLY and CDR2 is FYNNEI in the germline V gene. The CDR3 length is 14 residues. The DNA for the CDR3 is TGTGCCAGCCACCCTCGAAGGGTGGTGCGGGGCTACACCTTC. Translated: CASHPRRVVRGYTF. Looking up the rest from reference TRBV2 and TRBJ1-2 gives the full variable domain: EPEVTQTPSHQVTQMGQEVILRCVPISNHLYFYWYRQILGQKVEFLVSFYNNEISEKSEIFDDQFSVERPDGSNFTLKIRSTKLEDSAMYFCASHPRRVVRGYTFGSGTRLTVV.

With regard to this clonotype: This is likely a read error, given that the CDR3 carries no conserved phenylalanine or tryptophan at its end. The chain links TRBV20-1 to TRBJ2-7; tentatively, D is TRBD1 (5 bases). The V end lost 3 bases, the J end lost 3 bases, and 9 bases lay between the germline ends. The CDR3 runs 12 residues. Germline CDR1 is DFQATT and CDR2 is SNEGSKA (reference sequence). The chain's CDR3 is CSASRQGYEQYY. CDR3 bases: TGCAGTGCTAGCCGGCAGGGCTACGAGCAGTACTAC.

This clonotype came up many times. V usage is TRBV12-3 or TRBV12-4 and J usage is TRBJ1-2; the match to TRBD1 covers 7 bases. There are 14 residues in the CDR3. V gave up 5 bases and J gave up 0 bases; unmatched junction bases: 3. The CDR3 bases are TGTGCCAGCAGTAGGGACAGCACTAACTATGGCTACACCTTC. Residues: CASSRDSTNYGYTF.

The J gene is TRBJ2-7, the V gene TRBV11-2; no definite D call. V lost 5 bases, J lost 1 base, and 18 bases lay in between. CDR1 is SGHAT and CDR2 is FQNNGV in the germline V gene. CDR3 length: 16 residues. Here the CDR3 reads CASSRTAGFGSYEQYF. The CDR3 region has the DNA TGTGCCAGCAGCCGGACCGCCGGCTTTGGGTCCTACGAGCAGTACTTC.

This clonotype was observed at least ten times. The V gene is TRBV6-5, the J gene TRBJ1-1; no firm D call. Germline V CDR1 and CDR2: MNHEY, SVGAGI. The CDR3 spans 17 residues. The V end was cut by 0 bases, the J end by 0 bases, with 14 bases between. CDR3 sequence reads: CASSYSRAAGMNTEAFF. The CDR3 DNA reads TGTGCCAGCAGTTACTCGAGGGCAGCGGGGATGAACACTGAAGCTTTCTTT.

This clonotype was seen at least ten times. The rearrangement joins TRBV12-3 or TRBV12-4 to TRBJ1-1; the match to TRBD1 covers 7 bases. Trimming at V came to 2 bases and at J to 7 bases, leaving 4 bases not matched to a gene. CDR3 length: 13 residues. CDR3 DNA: TGTGCCAGCAGTTTACGTCGGGACAGTGAAGCTTTCTTT. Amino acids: CASSLRRDSEAFF.

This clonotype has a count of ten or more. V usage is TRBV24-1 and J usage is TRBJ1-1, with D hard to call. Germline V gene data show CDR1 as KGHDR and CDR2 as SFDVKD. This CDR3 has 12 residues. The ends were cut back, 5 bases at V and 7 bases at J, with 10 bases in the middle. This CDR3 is CATSAKGHEAFF. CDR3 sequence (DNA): TGTGCCACCAGTGCAAAGGGTCATGAAGCTTTCTTT.

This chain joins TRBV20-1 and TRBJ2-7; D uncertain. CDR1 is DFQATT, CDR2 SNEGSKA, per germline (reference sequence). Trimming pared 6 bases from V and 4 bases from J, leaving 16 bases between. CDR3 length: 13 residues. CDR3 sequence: CSARPRFGYEQYF. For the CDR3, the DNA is TGCAGTGCCCGGCCCAGGTTCGGATACGAGCAGTACTTC.

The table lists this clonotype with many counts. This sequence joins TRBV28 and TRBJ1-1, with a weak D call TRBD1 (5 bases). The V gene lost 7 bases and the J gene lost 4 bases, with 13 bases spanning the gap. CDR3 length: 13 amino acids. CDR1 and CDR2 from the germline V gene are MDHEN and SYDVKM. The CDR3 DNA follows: TGTGCCAGCACCTTGAACGGGGCCACTGAAGCTTTCTTT. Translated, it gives CASTLNGATEAFF. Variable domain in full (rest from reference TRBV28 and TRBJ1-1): DVKVTQSSRYLVKRTGEKVFLECVQDMDHENMFWYRQDPGLGLRLIYFSYDVKMKEKGDIPEGYSVSREKKERFSLILESASTNQTSMYLCASTLNGATEAFFGQGTRLTVV.

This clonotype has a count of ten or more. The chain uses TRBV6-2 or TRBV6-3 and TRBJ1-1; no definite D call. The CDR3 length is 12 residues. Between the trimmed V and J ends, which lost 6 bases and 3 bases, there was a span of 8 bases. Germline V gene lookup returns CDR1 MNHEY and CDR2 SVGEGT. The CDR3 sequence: CASRKGHTEAFF. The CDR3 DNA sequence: TGTGCCAGCAGGAAAGGACACACTGAAGCTTTCTTT.

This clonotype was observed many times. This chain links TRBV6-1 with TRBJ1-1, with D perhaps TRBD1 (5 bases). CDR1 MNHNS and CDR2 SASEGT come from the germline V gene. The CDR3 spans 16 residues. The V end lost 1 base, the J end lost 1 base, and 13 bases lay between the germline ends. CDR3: CASSEESLGGNTEAFF. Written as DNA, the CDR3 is TGTGCCAGCAGTGAAGAAAGTCTCGGGGGGAACACTGAAGCTTTCTTT.

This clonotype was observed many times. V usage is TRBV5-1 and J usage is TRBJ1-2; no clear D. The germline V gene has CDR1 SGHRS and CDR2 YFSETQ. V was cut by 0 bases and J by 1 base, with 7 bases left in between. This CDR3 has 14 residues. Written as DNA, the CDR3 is TGCGCCAGCAGCTTGGGACGGAATAACTATGGCTACACCTTC. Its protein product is CASSLGRNNYGYTF.

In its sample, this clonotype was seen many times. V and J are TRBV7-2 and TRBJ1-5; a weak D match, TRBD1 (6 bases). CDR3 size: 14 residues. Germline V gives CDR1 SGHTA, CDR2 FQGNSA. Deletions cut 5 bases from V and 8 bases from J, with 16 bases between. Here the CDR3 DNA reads TGTGCCAGCAGCCAAGAACAGGGTTGGGAGCCCCAGCATTTT. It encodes CASSQEQGWEPQHF. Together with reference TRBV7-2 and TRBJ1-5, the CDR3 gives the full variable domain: GAGVSQSPSNKVTEKGKDVELRCDPISGHTALYWYRQSLGQGLEFLIYFQGNSAPDKSGLPSDRFSAERTGGSVSTLTIQRTQQEDSAVYLCASSQEQGWEPQHFGDGTRLSIL.

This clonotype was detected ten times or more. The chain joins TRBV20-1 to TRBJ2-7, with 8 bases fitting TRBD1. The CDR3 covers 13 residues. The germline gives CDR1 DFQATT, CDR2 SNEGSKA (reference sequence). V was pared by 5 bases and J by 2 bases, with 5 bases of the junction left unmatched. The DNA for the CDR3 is TGCAGTGCTCCTGACAGGGGCCCCTACGAGCAGTACTTC. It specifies CSAPDRGPYEQYF.

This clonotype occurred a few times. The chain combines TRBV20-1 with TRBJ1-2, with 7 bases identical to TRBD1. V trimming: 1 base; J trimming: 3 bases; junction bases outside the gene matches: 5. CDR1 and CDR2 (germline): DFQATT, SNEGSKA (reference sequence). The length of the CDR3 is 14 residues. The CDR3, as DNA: TGCAGTGCTAGAGGTCGTAGGGGGCACTATGGCTACACCTTC. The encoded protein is CSARGRRGHYGYTF.

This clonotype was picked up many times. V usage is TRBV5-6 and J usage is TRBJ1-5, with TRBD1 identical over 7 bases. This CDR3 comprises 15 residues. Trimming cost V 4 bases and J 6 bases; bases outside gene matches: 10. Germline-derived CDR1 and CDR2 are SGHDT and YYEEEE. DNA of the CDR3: TGTGCCAGCAGCCTCGGACAGGCGGGCTCTCAGCCCCAGCATTTT. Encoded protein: CASSLGQAGSQPQHF.

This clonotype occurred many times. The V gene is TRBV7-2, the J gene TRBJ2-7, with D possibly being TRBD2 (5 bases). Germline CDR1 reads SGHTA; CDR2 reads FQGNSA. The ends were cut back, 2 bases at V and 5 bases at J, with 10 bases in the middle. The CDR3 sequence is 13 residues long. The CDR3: CASSLSGVNEQYF. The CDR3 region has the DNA TGTGCCAGCAGCTTAAGCGGTGTTAACGAGCAGTACTTC.

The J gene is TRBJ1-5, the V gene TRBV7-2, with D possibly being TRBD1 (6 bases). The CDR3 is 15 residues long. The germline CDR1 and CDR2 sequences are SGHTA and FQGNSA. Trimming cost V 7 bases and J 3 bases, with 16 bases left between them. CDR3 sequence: CASTSLQGPNQPQHF. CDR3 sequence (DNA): TGTGCCAGCACCTCATTACAGGGTCCCAATCAGCCCCAGCATTTT.

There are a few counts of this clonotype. CDR3 residues: CATSDMWDGYTF. The CDR3 coding sequence is TGTGCCACCAGTGATATGTGGGATGGCTACACCTTC. The chain links TRBV24-1 to TRBJ1-2; D call uncertain. There are 12 residues in the CDR3. V lost 3 bases and J lost 6, with 7 bases in between. In germline, CDR1 is KGHDR, CDR2 SFDVKD.

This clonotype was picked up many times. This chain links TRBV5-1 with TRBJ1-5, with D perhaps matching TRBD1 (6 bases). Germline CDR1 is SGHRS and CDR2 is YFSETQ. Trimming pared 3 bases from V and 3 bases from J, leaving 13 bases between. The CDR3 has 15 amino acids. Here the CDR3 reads CASSYDGQLNQPQHF. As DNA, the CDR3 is TGCGCCAGCAGCTACGATGGACAGCTCAATCAGCCCCAGCATTTT.

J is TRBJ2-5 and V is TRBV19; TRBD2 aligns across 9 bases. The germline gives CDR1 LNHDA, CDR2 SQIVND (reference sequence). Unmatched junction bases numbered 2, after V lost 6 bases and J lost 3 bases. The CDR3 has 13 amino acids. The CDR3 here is CASRLAGEETQYF. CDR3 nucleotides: TGTGCCAGTAGACTAGCGGGCGAAGAGACCCAGTACTTC.

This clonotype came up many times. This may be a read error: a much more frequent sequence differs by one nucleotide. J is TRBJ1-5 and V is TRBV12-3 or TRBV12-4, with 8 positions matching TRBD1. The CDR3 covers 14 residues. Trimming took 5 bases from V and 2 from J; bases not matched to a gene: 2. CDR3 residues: CASSMDRGNQPQHF. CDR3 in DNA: TGTGCCAGCAGTATGGACAGGGGCAATCAGCCCCAGCATTTT.

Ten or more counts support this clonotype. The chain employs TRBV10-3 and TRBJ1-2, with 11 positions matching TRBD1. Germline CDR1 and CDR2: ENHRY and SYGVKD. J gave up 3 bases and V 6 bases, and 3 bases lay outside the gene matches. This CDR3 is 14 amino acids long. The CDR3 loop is CAISPGQGDYGYTF. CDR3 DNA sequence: TGTGCCATCAGCCCGGGACAGGGGGACTATGGCTACACCTTC.

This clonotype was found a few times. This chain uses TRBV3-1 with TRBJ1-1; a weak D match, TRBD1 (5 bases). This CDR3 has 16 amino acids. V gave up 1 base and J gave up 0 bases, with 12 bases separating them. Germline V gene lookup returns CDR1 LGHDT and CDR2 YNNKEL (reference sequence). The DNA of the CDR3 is TGTGCCAGCAGCCAAGGGGGGGTAAGGATGAACACTGAAGCTTTCTTT. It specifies CASSQGGVRMNTEAFF.

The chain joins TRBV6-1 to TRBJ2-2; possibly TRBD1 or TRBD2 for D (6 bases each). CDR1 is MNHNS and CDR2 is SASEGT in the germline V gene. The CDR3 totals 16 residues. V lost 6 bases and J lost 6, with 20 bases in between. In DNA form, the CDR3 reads TGTGCCAGCAGCAAGGGGGGACGGACGGACGCCGGGGAGCTGTTTTTT. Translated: CASSKGGRTDAGELFF.